This T cell receptor (beta chain) was obtained from a study of blood T cell repertoires in COVID-19. The overall study: Sites across the United States, Italy and Spain contributed samples from acute and convalescent COVID-19. PBMCs, B-cell-depleted T cells, or T cells were the source of the cDNA or gDNA that made up the material.

Authors' methods: Reference gene primer amplification in the assay estimated nucleated cell counts. Profiled with immunoSEQ multiplex PCR; TCRdb holds only in-frame clones, not every one. That table furnishes V, J and clone size, whereas the DNA furnished D and trimming. The sample holds roughly 82,000 clones, more than 75% seen once. The length of the CDR3 is 15 residues. Germline V CDR1 and CDR2: SGHRS, YFSETQ. V lost 4 bases to trimming and J lost 6 bases; unmatched junction nucleotides: 7. The source is a man between 60 and 70 years old with acute or convalescent COVID-19. The material sequenced was peripheral blood. The chain has TRBV5-1 and TRBJ1-1; 12 bases are a match to TRBD1. CDR3 DNA: TGCGCCAGCAGCGGGACAGGGGGCGACGTGGCTGAAGCTTTCTTT. Encoded protein: CASSGTGGDVAEAFF.